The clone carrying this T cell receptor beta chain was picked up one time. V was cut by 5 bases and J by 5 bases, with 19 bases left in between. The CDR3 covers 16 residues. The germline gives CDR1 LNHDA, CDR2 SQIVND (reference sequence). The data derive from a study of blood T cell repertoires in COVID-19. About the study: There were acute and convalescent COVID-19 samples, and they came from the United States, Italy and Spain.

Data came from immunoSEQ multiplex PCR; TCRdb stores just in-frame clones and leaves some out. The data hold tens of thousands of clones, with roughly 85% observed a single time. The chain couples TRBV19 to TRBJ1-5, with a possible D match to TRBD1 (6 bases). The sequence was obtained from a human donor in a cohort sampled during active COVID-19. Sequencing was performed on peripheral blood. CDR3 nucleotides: TGTGCCAGTAGTCGACCCTCGGGACACGATTATCAGCCCCAGCATTTT. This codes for CASSRPSGHDYQPQHF.